Below, 15 T cell receptor beta chains from the same sample are listed, as sequenced in a study of blood T cell repertoires in COVID-19. The method was immunoSEQ multiplex PCR; TCRdb's version includes in-frame clones alone and lacks a portion of them. The profile shows about 350,000 clones, over 85% of them singletons. The source material was peripheral blood. These receptors were obtained from a woman in her fifties or sixties with COVID-19, enrolled during active disease.

This chain connects TRBV6-6 to TRBJ2-3, with TRBD2 identical over 7 bases. Germline V gives CDR1 MNHNY, CDR2 SVGAGI (reference sequence). V lost 2 bases to trimming and J lost 6 bases; unmatched junction nucleotides: 11. The CDR3 length is 16 residues. The CDR3 region is CASSYGLGRSYDTQYF. Written as DNA, the CDR3 is TGTGCCAGCAGTTACGGACTAGGGAGGTCCTATGATACGCAGTATTTT.

The rearrangement uses TRBV9 and TRBJ2-5; D not resolved. V was clipped by 3 bases and J by 4 bases, with 10 bases between them. The CDR3 has 13 amino acids. The V gene's germline CDR1 is SGDLS and CDR2 YYNGEE. The DNA of the CDR3 is TGTGCCAGCAGCGCCGGATGGAGAGAGACCCAGTACTTC. Amino acid sequence: CASSAGWRETQYF.

The chain uses TRBV6-5 and TRBJ1-5, with D hard to call. The V end was cut by 5 bases, the J end by 2 bases, with 7 bases between. Looked up from germline, CDR1 is MNHEY and CDR2 is SVGAGI. This CDR3 region has 13 residues. The CDR3 DNA sequence: TGTGCCAGCAGTCCCGAGGGCAATCAGCCCCAGCATTTT. Translated: CASSPEGNQPQHF.

This clone was detected once. V usage is TRBV18 and J usage is TRBJ1-1; D uncertain. Germline CDR1 is KGHSH and CDR2 is LQKENI. Trimming removed 3 bases at V and 8 bases at J, with 19 bases between. The CDR3 sequence is 15 residues long. CDR3 DNA sequence: TGTGCCAGCTCACCGGTCTTATCGTCGCGGCAGGAAGCTTTCTTT. Its protein is CASSPVLSSRQEAFF.

The chain couples TRBV9 to TRBJ1-1, with a tentative D call TRBD1 (5 bases). Trimming pared 10 bases from V and 1 base from J, leaving 14 bases between. The CDR3 sequence is 13 residues long. Germline V gene lookup returns CDR1 SGDLS and CDR2 YYNGEE. For the CDR3, the DNA is TGTGCCTCTGGGGCCAGACCGAACACTGAAGCTTTCTTT. Protein: CASGARPNTEAFF. Combining the CDR3 with reference TRBV9 and TRBJ1-1 gives the whole variable domain DSGVTQTPKHLITATGQRVTLRCSPRSGDLSVYWYQQSLDQGLQFLIQYYNGEERAKGNILERFSAQQFPDLHSELNLSSLELGDSALYFCASGARPNTEAFFGQGTRLTVV.

The chain uses TRBV5-5 and TRBJ1-2, with TRBD1 matching over 8 bases. J gave up 3 bases and V 0 bases, and 10 bases lay outside the gene matches. The CDR3 is 17 amino acids. CDR1 is SGHKS, CDR2 YYEKEE, per germline (reference sequence). Here the CDR3 DNA reads TGTGCCAGCAGCTTGGCAGGGGGCGCGGTATCGCACTATGGCTACACCTTC. Translated, it gives CASSLAGGAVSHYGYTF.

The chain employs TRBV6-1 and TRBJ1-4; D unclear. The germline V and J ends were trimmed by 0 bases and 10 bases, with 18 bases remaining between them. CDR3 length: 16 amino acids. The germline V gene has CDR1 MNHNS and CDR2 SASEGT. The CDR3: CASSEAGAAQTGKLFF. CDR3 sequence (DNA): TGTGCCAGCAGTGAAGCCGGTGCTGCACAAACGGGAAAACTGTTTTTT.

Points on this clone: This same CDR3 is encoded by further DNA sequences in the sample. This sequence joins TRBV27 and TRBJ2-3, with a weak D call TRBD2 (7 bases). The CDR3 loop spans 14 amino acids. V shed 3 bases and J shed 2 bases, with 9 bases lying between them. Germline V CDR1 and CDR2: MNHEY, SMNVEV (reference sequence). The CDR3 region is CASSLAGATDTQYF. The CDR3 DNA sequence: TGTGCCAGCAGTTTGGCGGGGGCCACAGATACGCAGTATTTT.

The rearrangement uses TRBV21-1 and TRBJ1-5; the table's D call, TRBD1, has no DNA check behind it. TRBV21-1 is designated a pseudogene. There are 19 residues in the CDR3. CDR3 region: CASSKVRRRGPPANQPQHF. In DNA form, the CDR3 reads TGTGCCAGCAGCAAAGTACGTAGGAGGGGGCCGCCAGCTAATCAGCCCCAGCATTTT.

J is TRBJ2-1 and V is TRBV6-5, with D possibly being TRBD2 (5 bases). Looked up from germline, CDR1 is MNHEY and CDR2 is SVGAGI. The CDR3 extends over 15 amino acids. V was cut by 6 bases and J by 0 bases, with 12 bases left in between. CDR3 loop: CASRPGLYSYNEQFF. For the CDR3, the DNA is TGTGCCAGCAGGCCGGGGTTATACTCCTACAATGAGCAGTTCTTC.

The rearrangement joins TRBV19 to TRBJ2-3; no reliable D call. CDR1 is LNHDA and CDR2 is SQIVND in the germline V gene (reference sequence). Trimming cost V 4 bases and J 0 bases, with 2 bases left between them. CDR3 length equals 12 residues. CDR3 nucleotides: TGTGCCAGTAGTACTAGCACAGATACGCAGTATTTT. Its protein product is CASSTSTDTQYF.

CDR3 sequence (DNA): TGTGCCAGCAGTTTCCTCTCGGGTGAGCAGTACTTC. This translates into CASSFLSGEQYF. The rearrangement uses TRBV12-3 or TRBV12-4 and TRBJ2-7; D call uncertain. V was pared by 3 bases and J by 7 bases, with 10 bases between. The CDR3 loop spans 12 amino acids.

The chain links TRBV4-2 to TRBJ2-3; D perhaps matches TRBD1 (5 bases). Germline V gene lookup returns CDR1 LGHNA and CDR2 YNFKEQ. V lost 5 bases and J lost 6, with 21 bases in between. This CDR3 comprises 16 residues. DNA of the CDR3: TGTGCCAGCAGCTTGTTTGGGGCATTGGGGATCGATACGCAGTATTTT. It is translated as CASSLFGALGIDTQYF.

As regards this clone: A read error may account for a junction end that differs from germline. The rearrangement joins TRBV27 to TRBJ1-1, with TRBD1 matching over 11 bases. Germline CDR1 and CDR2: MNHEY and SMNVEV (reference sequence). The length of the CDR3 is 16 residues. CDR3 region: CASRLLDRGPGTEAFF. The CDR3 DNA follows: TGTGCCAGCAGATTATTGGACAGGGGGCCGGGGACTGAAGCTTTCTTT.

This chain uses TRBV18 with TRBJ1-1; D ambiguous. The germline V and J ends were trimmed by 3 bases and 1 base, with 12 bases remaining between them. The CDR3 spans 15 residues. Per the germline V gene, CDR1 is KGHSH and CDR2 is LQKENI. CDR3 coding DNA: TGTGCCAGCTCACCTTTTTCGACGGGGAACACTGAAGCTTTCTTT. It translates to CASSPFSTGNTEAFF.